The rows below give T cell receptor beta chains drawn from one sample of a study of blood T cell repertoires in COVID-19. TCRdb's table, derived via immunoSEQ multiplex PCR, lists solely in-frame clones and lacks some. The sample has 150,000 to 200,000 clones, over 75% seen once; the top ten hold about 0.8%. The sequenced sample consisted of PBMCs or T cells enriched from blood (not recorded which). Receptor source: a woman between 18 and 29 years old who had recovered from COVID-19. Each CDR3 is given without its conserved first and last residue. Fields, in order: V gene, CDR3 protein.

>TRBV4-2
ASSQFTGANYGYT
>TRBV5-4
ASSLGGGGTEAF
>TRBV30
ALRDSMNTEAF
>TRBV19
ASSPRTGGVEGIGELF
>TRBV27
ASSLSLTSSYEQY
>TRBV19
ASRKSGTGGSYEQY
>TRBV9
ASTSGSTDTQY
>TRBV19
ASSSRADHKNIQY
>TRBV5-1
ASSSLGTGANTEAF
>TRBV7-2
ASSPPVVSSGNTIY
>TRBV7-3
ASSPGLNTGELF
>TRBV6-4
ASSAAGSNYNEQF
>TRBV27
ASRGALGRVTEAF
>TRBV7-2
ASSFSGTGYNEQF